The clone carrying this TCR beta chain is a singleton in its sample. The target antigen is unknown. Clones were sequenced by immunoSEQ multiplex PCR, and TCRdb holds only the in-frame ones, with some missing. The data hold more than 1,200,000 clones, with roughly 98.5% observed a single time. The data were obtained in a study of shared clonotypes between healthy human individuals. Study summary: Three plates each covered CD4 naive and memory; CD8 naive two, CD8 memory one. Findings of the study overall: Larger estimated richness was generally recorded for naive subsets relative to memory subsets. What rarefaction showed was incomplete sorted-subset sequencing despite large depth.

This CDR3 contains 14 residues. Germline CDR1 SNHLY, CDR2 FYNNEI. V lost 0 bases, J lost 11 bases, and 7 bases stayed unmatched. Input material: naive CD4+ T cells sorted from blood. Subset reported: CD45RA+ positively selected. The sequence derives from a man between 25 and 39 years old in good health. The genes are TRBV2 and TRBJ2-1, with TRBD2 matching 7 bases. The CDR3 is CASSEAGMGGKQFF. The DNA of the CDR3 is TGTGCCAGCAGTGAAGCCGGGATGGGAGGGAAGCAGTTCTTC.